This entry is about one TCR beta chain. This record belongs to a study of T cell changes during pregnancy in multiple sclerosis. Libraries were prepared by immunoSEQ multiplex PCR; TCRdb keeps only in-frame clonotypes and omits some of them. This table has 70,000 to 95,000 clones, approximately 92% appearing once. This CDR3 is 14 amino acids long. With 2 bases clipped from V and 11 bases from J, the junction kept 9 bases outside the gene matches. CDR1 and CDR2 (germline): MGHDK, SYGVNS. The clonotype was recovered from a female donor with multiple sclerosis, enrolled in a pregnancy study. This rearrangement joins TRBV25-1 to TRBJ2-1, with 7 bases matching TRBD1. The specimen comprised peripheral blood, sampled in the first trimester of pregnancy. The CDR3 DNA reads TGTGCCAGCAGTGAACCACAGGGACAGCTAAAGCAGTTCTTC. Protein product: CASSEPQGQLKQFF.